This record concerns one TCR beta chain sequence. In this sample, this clonotype turned up many times. No antigen is known for it. A junction boundary mismatches the germline segment, possibly from a read error. This specimen belongs to a study of human T cells and chemical hapten exposure (dated by TCRdb to 2020 to 2022). For context, the study as a whole: Libraries were combined into a pool for sequencing, and differences in TCR yield between samples came mainly from small differences in library volumes within the pool. This study followed changes in the peripheral blood TCR repertoire in vivo during primary and secondary sensitization of alopecia patients to the hapten diphenylcyclopropenone (DPC). From each blood RNA sample, both TCR alpha and TCR beta chains were sequenced. General conclusions and limits of the study: No change with DPC sensitization was found in the number of TCRs above 1 in 1000 frequency, and no evidence of global repertoire structure alterations was found. After repeated subsampling, changes were observed in the strength of the expansion versus patch-test correlation and in the threshold at which the correlation became significant.

Libraries were prepared through RACE. The instrument given in TCRdb is NextSeq 500. During library preparation, unique molecular identifiers were attached to individual cDNA molecules so that TCRs could be counted quantitatively and reproducibly. Per the authors' processing: A median of about 100,000 TCRs per sample was observed, with a range of 23,224 to 690,600. The Decombinator software suite was used to annotate the V, J and CDR3 of the TCR reads. Every sample was subsampled to the same number of TCRs (28,000) for the PS versus PT1 abundance plots. Expanded TCRs were defined as absent before sensitization and observed at least eight times at the 2-week time point. TCRdb trimmed public reads at Q25 via fastp, called clones via MiXCR and kept in-frame beta chains. Each entry merges the rows of one CDR3 protein and shows their most common DNA and genes. These V and J calls originate from TCRdb's pipeline instead of the authors' own analysis. Within this sample are about 45,000 distinct CDR3 sequences, with 3.5% to 4.5% of them counted one time only. The top ten clones comprise approximately 1.7% of the sample.

This specimen's time point label, interpreted: healthy volunteer bleed at 2 weeks. Unfractionated whole blood was collected in Tempus Blood RNA tubes, and total RNA was extracted from that blood. A handful of healthy volunteers were used as TCR sequencing controls and were bled at day 0, 2 weeks and 6 weeks. The sequenced material came from whole blood. The receptor was isolated from a female donor in good health. Some clones in this sample may be carry-over from other donors' samples.

The CDR3 has the sequence CASSNSEILNTEAFF. The DNA reads TGTGCCAGCAGTAACTCAGAGATACTGAACACTGAAGCTTTCTTT. The rearranged chain carries TRBV6-6 and TRBJ1-1; no D gene can be assigned with confidence. CDR1 and CDR2 are read off the germline V gene (reference sequence) as MNHNY and SVGAGI. The CDR3 contains 15 residues, cysteine and phenylalanine counted. The sequence is cut down to CDR3 DNA, 45 bases in frame from base 1.